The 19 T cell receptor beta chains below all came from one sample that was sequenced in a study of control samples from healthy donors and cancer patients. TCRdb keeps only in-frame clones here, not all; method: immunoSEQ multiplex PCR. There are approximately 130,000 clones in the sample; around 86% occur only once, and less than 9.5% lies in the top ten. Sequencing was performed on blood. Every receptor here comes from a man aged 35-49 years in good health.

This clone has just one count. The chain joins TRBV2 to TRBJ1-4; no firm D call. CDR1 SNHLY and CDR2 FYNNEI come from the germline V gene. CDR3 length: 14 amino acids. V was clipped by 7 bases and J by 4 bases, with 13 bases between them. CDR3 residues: CASNPLTGNEKLFF. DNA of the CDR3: TGTGCCAGCAACCCGTTGACGGGTAATGAAAAACTGTTTTTT.

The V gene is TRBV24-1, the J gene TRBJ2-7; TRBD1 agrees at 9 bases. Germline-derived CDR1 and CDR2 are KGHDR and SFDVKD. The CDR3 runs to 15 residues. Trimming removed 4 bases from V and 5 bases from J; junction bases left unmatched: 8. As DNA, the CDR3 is TGTGCCACCAGTGAGGGGGGGACAGGGTTAAACGAGCAGTACTTC. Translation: CATSEGGTGLNEQYF.

For the CDR3, the DNA is TGTGCCAGCAGTTACTCAGGGGGGAATCAGCCCCAGCATTTT. It translates to CASSYSGGNQPQHF. The V and J genes are TRBV6-2 or TRBV6-3 and TRBJ1-5; weak D call: TRBD1 (6 bases). Germline CDR1 and CDR2: MNHEY and SVGEGT. V was trimmed by 0 bases and J by 4 bases, leaving 7 bases between them. The CDR3 length is 14 residues.

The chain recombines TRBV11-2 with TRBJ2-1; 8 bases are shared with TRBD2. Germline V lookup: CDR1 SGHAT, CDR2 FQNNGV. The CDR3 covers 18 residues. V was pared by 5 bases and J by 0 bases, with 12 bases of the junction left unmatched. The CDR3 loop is CASSVSGGKGSSYNEQFF. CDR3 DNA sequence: TGTGCCAGCAGCGTAAGCGGGGGAAAGGGGAGCTCCTACAATGAGCAGTTCTTC.

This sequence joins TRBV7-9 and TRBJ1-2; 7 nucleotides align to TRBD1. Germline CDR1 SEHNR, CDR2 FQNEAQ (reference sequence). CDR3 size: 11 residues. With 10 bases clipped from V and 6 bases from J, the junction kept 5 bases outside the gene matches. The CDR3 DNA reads TGTGCCACCCAGACAGGGAATGGCTACACCTTC. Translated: CATQTGNGYTF.

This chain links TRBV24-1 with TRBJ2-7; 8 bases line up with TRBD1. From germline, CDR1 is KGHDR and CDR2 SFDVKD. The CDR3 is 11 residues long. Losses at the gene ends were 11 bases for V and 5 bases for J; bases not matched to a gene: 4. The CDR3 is CASPGGHEQYF. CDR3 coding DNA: TGTGCCAGCCCAGGGGGCCACGAGCAGTACTTC.

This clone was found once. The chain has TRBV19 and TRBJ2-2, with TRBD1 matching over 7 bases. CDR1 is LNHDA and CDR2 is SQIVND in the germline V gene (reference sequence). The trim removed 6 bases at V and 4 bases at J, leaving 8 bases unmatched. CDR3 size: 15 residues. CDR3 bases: TGTGCCAGTAGCTTACCGGGACAGAGCACCGGGGAGCTGTTTTTT. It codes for CASSLPGQSTGELFF.

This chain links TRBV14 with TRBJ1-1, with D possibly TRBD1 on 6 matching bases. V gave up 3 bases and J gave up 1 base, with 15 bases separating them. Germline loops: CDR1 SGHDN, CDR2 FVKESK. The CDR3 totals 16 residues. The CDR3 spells CASSQRTGKGNTEAFF. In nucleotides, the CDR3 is TGTGCCAGCAGCCAGAGAACAGGGAAAGGGAACACTGAAGCTTTCTTT.

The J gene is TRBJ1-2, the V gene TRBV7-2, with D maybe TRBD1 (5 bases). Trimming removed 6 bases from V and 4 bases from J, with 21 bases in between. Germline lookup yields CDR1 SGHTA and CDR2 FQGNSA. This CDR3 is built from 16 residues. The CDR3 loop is CASSRDGLKIFYGYTF. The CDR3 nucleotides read TGTGCCAGCAGTAGGGACGGGCTAAAAATCTTCTATGGCTACACCTTC.

The CDR3 DNA is TGTGCCAGCAGGGGCCGTGGACAGGGTTTCGTGCATTTT. Translating gives CASRGRGQGFVHF. The chain recombines TRBV27 with TRBJ1-5, with TRBD1 identical over 8 bases. Germline V gene data show CDR1 as MNHEY and CDR2 as SMNVEV (reference sequence). The CDR3 spans 13 residues. Unmatched junction bases numbered 13, after V lost 6 bases and J lost 15 bases.

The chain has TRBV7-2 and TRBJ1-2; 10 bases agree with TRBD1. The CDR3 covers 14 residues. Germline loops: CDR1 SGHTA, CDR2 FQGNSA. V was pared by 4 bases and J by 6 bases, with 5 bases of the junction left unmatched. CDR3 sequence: CASSYGQGVNGYTF. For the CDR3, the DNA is TGTGCCAGCAGCTACGGACAGGGGGTTAATGGCTACACCTTC.

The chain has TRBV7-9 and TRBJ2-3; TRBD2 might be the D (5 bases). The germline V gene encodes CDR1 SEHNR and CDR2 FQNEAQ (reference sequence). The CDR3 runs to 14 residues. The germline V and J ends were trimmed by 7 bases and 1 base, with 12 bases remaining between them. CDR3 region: CASIRPGGTDTQYF. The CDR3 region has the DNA TGTGCCAGCATCCGACCCGGGGGCACAGATACGCAGTATTTT.

The CDR3: CASSKPPGDRVPEQYF. The CDR3, as DNA: TGTGCCAGTAGTAAGCCCCCCGGGGACAGGGTCCCCGAGCAGTACTTC. The genes are TRBV19 and TRBJ2-7, with TRBD1 matching 9 bases. This CDR3 has 16 residues. V dropped 4 bases and J dropped 6; count of bases not matched to a gene: 13. CDR1 LNHDA and CDR2 SQIVND come from the germline V gene (reference sequence).

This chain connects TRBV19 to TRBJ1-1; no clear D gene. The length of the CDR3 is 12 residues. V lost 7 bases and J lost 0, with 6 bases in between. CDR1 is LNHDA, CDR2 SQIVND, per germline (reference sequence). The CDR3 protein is CASKRVNTEAFF. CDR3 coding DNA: TGTGCCAGTAAGAGGGTGAACACTGAAGCTTTCTTT.

CDR3 region: CASTVGQGAYEAFF. For the CDR3, the DNA is TGTGCCAGCACTGTCGGACAGGGGGCTTATGAAGCTTTCTTT. This chain connects TRBV2 to TRBJ1-1, with 11 bases that match TRBD1. The CDR3 covers 14 residues. CDR1 and CDR2 (germline): SNHLY, FYNNEI. J was trimmed by 7 bases and V by 7 bases; bases with no gene match: 8.

CDR3 nucleotides: TGTGCCAGCAGTTACGACGGCTATAATTCACCCCTCCACTTT. The encoded protein is CASSYDGYNSPLHF. V and J are TRBV6-5 and TRBJ1-6; D is unresolved. CDR1 is MNHEY, CDR2 SVGAGI, per germline. The CDR3 has 14 residues. V was shortened by 2 bases and J by 3 bases, with 5 bases between the two germline ends.

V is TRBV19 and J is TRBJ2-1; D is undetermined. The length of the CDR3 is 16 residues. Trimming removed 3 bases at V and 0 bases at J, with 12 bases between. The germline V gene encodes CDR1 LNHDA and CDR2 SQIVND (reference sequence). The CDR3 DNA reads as TGTGCCAGTAGTATGTCCCCAGCGAGCTCCTACAATGAGCAGTTCTTC. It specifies CASSMSPASSYNEQFF.

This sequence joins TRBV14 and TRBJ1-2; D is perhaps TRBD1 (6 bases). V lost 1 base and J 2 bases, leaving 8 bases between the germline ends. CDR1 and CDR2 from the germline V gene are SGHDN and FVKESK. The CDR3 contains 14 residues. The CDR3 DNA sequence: TGTGCCAGCAGCCAAGGCAGGGGAAACTATGGCTACACCTTC. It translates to CASSQGRGNYGYTF.

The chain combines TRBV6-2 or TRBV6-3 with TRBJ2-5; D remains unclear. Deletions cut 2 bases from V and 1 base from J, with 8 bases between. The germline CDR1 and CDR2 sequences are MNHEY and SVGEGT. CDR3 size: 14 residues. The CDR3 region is CASSYIGSQETQYF. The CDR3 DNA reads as TGTGCCAGCAGTTACATAGGCAGCCAAGAGACCCAGTACTTC.